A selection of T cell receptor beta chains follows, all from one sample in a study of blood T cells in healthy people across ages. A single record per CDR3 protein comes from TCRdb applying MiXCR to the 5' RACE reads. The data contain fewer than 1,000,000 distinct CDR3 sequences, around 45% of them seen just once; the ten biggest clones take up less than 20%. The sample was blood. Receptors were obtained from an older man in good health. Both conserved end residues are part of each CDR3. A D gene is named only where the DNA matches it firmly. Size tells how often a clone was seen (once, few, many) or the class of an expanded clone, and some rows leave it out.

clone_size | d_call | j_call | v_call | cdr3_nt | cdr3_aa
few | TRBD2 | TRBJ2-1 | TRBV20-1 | TGCAGTGCTCCCCCCGCGGGAGGGCGAAACAATGAGCAGTTCTTC | CSAPPAGGRNNEQFF
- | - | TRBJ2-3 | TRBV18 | TGTGCCAGCTCACCAATTGAGACAGATACGCAGTATTTT | CASSPIETDTQYF
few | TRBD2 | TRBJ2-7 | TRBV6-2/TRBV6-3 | TGTGCCAGCGGGACTAGCGGGAGCGATGAGCAGTACTTC | CASGTSGSDEQYF
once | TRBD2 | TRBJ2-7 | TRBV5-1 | TGCGCCAGCAGCGGGACTAGCGAGCTGTACTTC | CASSGTSELYF
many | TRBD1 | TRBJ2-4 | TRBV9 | TGTGCCAGCAGCGGACAGGGGCGGGCCAAAAACATTCAGTACTTC | CASSGQGRAKNIQYF
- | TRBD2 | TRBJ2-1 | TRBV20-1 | TGCAGTGCCTCCCGCGGGAGCTCCTACAATGAGCAGTTCTTC | CSASRGSSYNEQFF
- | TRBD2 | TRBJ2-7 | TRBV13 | TGTGCCAGCAGCTTAGAACTAGCGGGCGCTCGCTACGAGCAGTACTTC | CASSLELAGARYEQYF
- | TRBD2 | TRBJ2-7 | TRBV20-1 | TGCAGTGCTAGTAGCGGGGGTAACTCCTACGAGCAGTACTTC | CSASSGGNSYEQYF
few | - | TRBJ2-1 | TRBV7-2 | TGTGCCAGCAGCTTAGATCGGGTTGGCAATGAGCAGTTCTTC | CASSLDRVGNEQFF
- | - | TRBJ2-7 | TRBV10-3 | TGTGCCTCCGGACACCTGGGGGACTACGAGCAGTACTTC | CASGHLGDYEQYF
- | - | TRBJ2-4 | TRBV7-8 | TGTGCCAGCAGCTTATTACTAGCCGGGGACATTCAGTACTTC | CASSLLLAGDIQYF
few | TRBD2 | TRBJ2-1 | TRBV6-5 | TGTGCCAGCAGCTATCGGGCTAGCGGGGTCAATGAGCAGTTCTTC | CASSYRASGVNEQFF
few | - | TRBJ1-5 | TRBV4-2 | TGTGCCAGCAGCCTCGTACTAGATCAGCCCCAGCATTTT | CASSLVLDQPQHF
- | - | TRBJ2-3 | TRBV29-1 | TGCAGCGTTGATTATATTAGCCCGTACACAGATACGCAGTATTTT | CSVDYISPYTDTQYF
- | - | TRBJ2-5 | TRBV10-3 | TGTGCCATCAGTGTAGGTACGATAGGAAATGAGCAGTACTTC | CAISVGTIGNEQYF
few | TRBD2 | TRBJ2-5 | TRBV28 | TGTGCCAGCAGCGCCACTAGCGGGGGGCTGGAGACCCAGTACTTC | CASSATSGGLETQYF
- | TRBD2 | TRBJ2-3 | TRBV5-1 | TGCGCCAGCAGCTCCTCAGCGGGAGGCCTAGCAGATACGCAGTATTTT | CASSSSAGGLADTQYF
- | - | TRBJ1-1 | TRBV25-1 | TGTGCCAGCAGTGAATATTTTGGGGGCTATGAAGCTTTCTTT | CASSEYFGGYEAFF
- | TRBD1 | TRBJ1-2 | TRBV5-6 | TGTGCCAGCAGCCGCCCGGACAGGGCAGGCTACACCTTC | CASSRPDRAGYTF
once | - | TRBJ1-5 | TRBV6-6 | TGTGCCAGCACGGGGTTGAGTCAGCCCCAGCATTTT | CASTGLSQPQHF
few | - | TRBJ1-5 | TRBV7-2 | TGTGCCAGCAGCTTAGAAGAGGACCCTTGGCAGCCCCAGCATTTT | CASSLEEDPWQPQHF
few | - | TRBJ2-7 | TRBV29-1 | TGCAGCGTTGAGGGGGTGGGGACCTCCTACGAGCAGTACTTC | CSVEGVGTSYEQYF
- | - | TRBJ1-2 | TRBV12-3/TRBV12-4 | TGTGCCAGCAGTTTACCCGAATACTATGGCTACACCTTC | CASSLPEYYGYTF
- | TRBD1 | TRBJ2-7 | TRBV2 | TGTGCCAGCAGTGAAAACCGGGACAGGGGATACGAGCAGTACTTC | CASSENRDRGYEQYF
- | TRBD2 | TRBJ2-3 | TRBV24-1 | TGTGCCACCAGTGATGGCCGACTAGCGGGAGTAGCCACAGATACGCAGTATTTT | CATSDGRLAGVATDTQYF
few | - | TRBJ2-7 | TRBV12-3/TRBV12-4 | TGTGCCAGCAGTTTAGGCCCACCAAAGGGGAAGCAGTACTTC | CASSLGPPKGKQYF
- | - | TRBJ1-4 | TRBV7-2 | TGTGCCAGCAGCTTATTGTGGTCTAATGAAAAACTGTTTTTT | CASSLLWSNEKLFF
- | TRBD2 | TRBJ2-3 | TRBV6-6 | TGTGCCAGTTCTAGCGGGAGGGAGCTCACAGATACGCAGTATTTT | CASSSGRELTDTQYF
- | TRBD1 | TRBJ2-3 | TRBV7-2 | TGTGCCAGCAGCTTAACAGGGGGCGTGGCAGATACGCAGTATTTT | CASSLTGGVADTQYF
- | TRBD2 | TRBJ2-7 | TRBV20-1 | TGCAGTGCTAAGGCGGGGGGGGTCTACGAGCAGTACTTC | CSAKAGGVYEQYF
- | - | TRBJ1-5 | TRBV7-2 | TGTGCCAGCAGCTTAGTTACAACAGGGTCAAATCAGCCCCAGCATTTT | CASSLVTTGSNQPQHF
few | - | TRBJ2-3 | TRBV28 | TGTGCCAGCAAGCGACAGCTCACAGATACGCAGTATTTT | CASKRQLTDTQYF